This T cell receptor beta chain was captured in a study of T-cell memory formation after mild COVID-19. Study summary: TCR clusters were largely donor specific.

This clonotype was seen more than once but under ten times. The target antigen is unknown. TCR alpha and TCR beta cDNA libraries with sample barcodes and UMIs came from 5'RACE using constant-segment primers. TCRdb processed the 5' RACE reads anew with MiXCR; each CDR3 protein has one entry. The sample has about 410,000 distinct CDR3 sequences, roughly 18% seen once. Study-level results: Mainly in CM and EM were contracting CD4+ clones; CD8+ were in EMRA.

V was cut by 6 bases and J by 5 bases, with 19 bases left in between. CDR3 length: 16 amino acids. CDR1 is MNHNY, CDR2 SVGAGI, per germline (reference sequence). The receptor was derived from a man between 18 and 29 years old who had mild COVID-19 (a few samples of this study predate the infection). Cell type and time point are not known. The chain links TRBV6-6 to TRBJ1-4, with D possibly matching TRBD1 (5 bases). Sequenced material: PBMCs or a T cell subset sorted from them (not recorded which). CDR3 nucleotide sequence: TGTGCCAGCAGAACCGGGACCCACCTAAGGAATGAAAAACTGTTTTTT. This gives the protein CASRTGTHLRNEKLFF.